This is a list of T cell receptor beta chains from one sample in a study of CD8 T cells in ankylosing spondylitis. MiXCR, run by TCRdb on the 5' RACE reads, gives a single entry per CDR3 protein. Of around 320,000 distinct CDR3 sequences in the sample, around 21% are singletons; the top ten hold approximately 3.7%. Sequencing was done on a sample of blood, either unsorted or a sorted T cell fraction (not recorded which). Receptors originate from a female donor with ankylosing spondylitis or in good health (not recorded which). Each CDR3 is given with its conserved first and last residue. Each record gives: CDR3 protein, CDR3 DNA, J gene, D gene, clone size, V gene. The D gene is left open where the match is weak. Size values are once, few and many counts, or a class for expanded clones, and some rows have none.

CDR3 protein: CASSTSSGNSYNEQFF; CDR3 DNA: TGCGCCAGCAGCACGTCTAGCGGGAACTCCTACAATGAGCAGTTCTTC; J gene: TRBJ2-1; D gene: TRBD2; clone size: .; V gene: TRBV5-1
CDR3 protein: CASSLEEGVESYNEQFF; CDR3 DNA: TGTGCCAGCAGCTTAGAAGAGGGAGTGGAGTCCTACAATGAGCAGTTCTTC; J gene: TRBJ2-1; D gene: .; clone size: .; V gene: TRBV11-2
CDR3 protein: CASSPGTAPEKLFF; CDR3 DNA: TGTGCCAGCAGTCCGGGGACAGCACCTGAAAAACTGTTTTTT; J gene: TRBJ1-4; D gene: TRBD1; clone size: .; V gene: TRBV12-3/TRBV12-4
CDR3 protein: CASSPPQETQYF; CDR3 DNA: TGTGCCAGCAGCCCGCCCCAAGAGACCCAGTACTTC; J gene: TRBJ2-5; D gene: .; clone size: few; V gene: TRBV5-5
CDR3 protein: CASSQDGGGLPTDTQYF; CDR3 DNA: TGCGCCAGCAGCCAAGATGGGGGCGGACTTCCCACAGATACGCAGTATTTT; J gene: TRBJ2-3; D gene: .; clone size: .; V gene: TRBV4-3
CDR3 protein: CASSPMGVASTDTQYF; CDR3 DNA: TGTGCCAGCAGTCCCATGGGGGTTGCTAGCACAGATACGCAGTATTTT; J gene: TRBJ2-3; D gene: .; clone size: .; V gene: TRBV25-1
CDR3 protein: CASSIGLGETQYF; CDR3 DNA: TGTGCCAGTAGTATAGGACTCGGAGAGACCCAGTACTTC; J gene: TRBJ2-5; D gene: .; clone size: .; V gene: TRBV19
CDR3 protein: CASRSEAEQFF; CDR3 DNA: TGTGCCAGCAGGTCAGAGGCTGAGCAGTTCTTC; J gene: TRBJ2-1; D gene: .; clone size: .; V gene: TRBV28
CDR3 protein: CASSGVAGRIYEQYF; CDR3 DNA: TGTGCCAGTAGTGGGGTAGCGGGTCGGATCTACGAGCAGTACTTC; J gene: TRBJ2-7; D gene: TRBD2; clone size: .; V gene: TRBV19
CDR3 protein: CASSSPGQGLEEQFF; CDR3 DNA: TGTGCCAGCAGTTCTCCGGGACAGGGTTTGGAGGAGCAGTTCTTC; J gene: TRBJ2-1; D gene: TRBD1; clone size: .; V gene: TRBV6-5
CDR3 protein: CSVESTRYEQFF; CDR3 DNA: TGCAGCGTTGAATCCACTAGATATGAGCAGTTCTTC; J gene: TRBJ2-1; D gene: .; clone size: few; V gene: TRBV29-1
CDR3 protein: CATSRRLAGIYNEQFF; CDR3 DNA: TGTGCCACCAGCAGGAGACTAGCGGGAATTTACAATGAGCAGTTCTTC; J gene: TRBJ2-1; D gene: TRBD2; clone size: few; V gene: TRBV15
CDR3 protein: CSVERLDTIYF; CDR3 DNA: TGCAGCGTTGAAAGGTTGGACACCATATATTTT; J gene: TRBJ1-3; D gene: .; clone size: .; V gene: TRBV29-1
CDR3 protein: CASSLRGGDGTNEQFF; CDR3 DNA: TGTGCCAGCAGTTTAAGAGGGGGAGATGGGACTAATGAGCAGTTCTTC; J gene: TRBJ2-1; D gene: .; clone size: few; V gene: TRBV28
CDR3 protein: CASSFRTGAEKLFF; CDR3 DNA: TGTGCCAGCAGCTTTAGGACAGGGGCGGAAAAACTGTTTTTT; J gene: TRBJ1-4; D gene: TRBD1; clone size: few; V gene: TRBV7-2
CDR3 protein: CASSEFSQGVNTEAFF; CDR3 DNA: TGTGCCAGCAGTGAATTCTCGCAGGGGGTGAACACTGAAGCTTTCTTT; J gene: TRBJ1-1; D gene: TRBD1; clone size: .; V gene: TRBV25-1
CDR3 protein: CASSVVGNQETQYF; CDR3 DNA: TGTGCCAGCAGCGTAGTAGGAAACCAAGAGACCCAGTACTTC; J gene: TRBJ2-5; D gene: .; clone size: .; V gene: TRBV9
CDR3 protein: CASTPSMDTIYF; CDR3 DNA: TGTGCCAGCACCCCCTCGATGGACACCATATATTTT; J gene: TRBJ1-3; D gene: .; clone size: few; V gene: TRBV6-6
CDR3 protein: CASSFTGHPYEQYF; CDR3 DNA: TGTGCCAGCAGTTTTACAGGTCACCCCTACGAGCAGTACTTC; J gene: TRBJ2-7; D gene: .; clone size: .; V gene: TRBV6-5
CDR3 protein: CASSRRTGRYTEAFF; CDR3 DNA: TGTGCCAGCAGCCGCAGGACCGGGCGGTACACTGAAGCTTTCTTT; J gene: TRBJ1-1; D gene: .; clone size: .; V gene: TRBV7-9
CDR3 protein: CSAARAGPNNEQFF; CDR3 DNA: TGCAGTGCCGCGAGGGCGGGACCCAACAATGAGCAGTTCTTC; J gene: TRBJ2-1; D gene: .; clone size: few; V gene: TRBV20-1
CDR3 protein: CASSSFRTSTDTQYF; CDR3 DNA: TGTGCCAGCAGCTCCTTTCGGACCAGCACAGATACGCAGTATTTT; J gene: TRBJ2-3; D gene: .; clone size: .; V gene: TRBV7-9
CDR3 protein: CATSPTKTGDSRNIQYF; CDR3 DNA: TGTGCCACCAGCCCCACCAAGACAGGGGACTCAAGGAACATTCAGTACTTC; J gene: TRBJ2-4; D gene: TRBD1; clone size: many; V gene: TRBV15
CDR3 protein: CSARLTGARHEQFF; CDR3 DNA: TGCAGTGCGAGACTTACAGGGGCCAGACATGAGCAGTTCTTC; J gene: TRBJ2-1; D gene: TRBD1; clone size: few; V gene: TRBV20-1
CDR3 protein: CASSLRAGTFTDTQYF; CDR3 DNA: TGCGCCAGCAGCTTGAGGGCGGGGACCTTCACAGATACGCAGTATTTT; J gene: TRBJ2-3; D gene: .; clone size: .; V gene: TRBV5-1
CDR3 protein: CASSLRGADEKLFF; CDR3 DNA: TGTGCCAGCAGCCTTCGGGGTGCGGATGAAAAACTGTTTTTT; J gene: TRBJ1-4; D gene: .; clone size: .; V gene: TRBV4-2
CDR3 protein: CASRSQLGDTGELFF; CDR3 DNA: TGTGCCAGCAGGTCTCAGTTGGGGGATACCGGGGAGCTGTTTTTT; J gene: TRBJ2-2; D gene: .; clone size: .; V gene: TRBV28
CDR3 protein: CASSSGLGSTDTQYF; CDR3 DNA: TGCGCCAGCAGCTCCGGCCTCGGATCCACAGATACGCAGTATTTT; J gene: TRBJ2-3; D gene: .; clone size: few; V gene: TRBV5-1
CDR3 protein: CAISVGLEKETQYF; CDR3 DNA: TGTGCCATCAGTGTCGGACTAGAGAAAGAGACCCAGTACTTC; J gene: TRBJ2-5; D gene: TRBD2; clone size: few; V gene: TRBV10-3